Following are 20 T cell receptor beta chains from one sample sequenced in a study of T cells in Graves' hyperthyroidism and ophthalmopathy (dated by TCRdb to between 2018 and 2021). Receptor libraries were prepared by multiplex PCR. This sample was sequenced with an Illumina HiSeq 2000. The TCR beta CDR3 regions were amplified from the RNA transcripts. The first round of RT-PCR for the TCR CDR3 was performed with the HTBI primer set and the Qiagen OneStep RT-PCR kit. The public reads were reprocessed in TCRdb via fastp at Q25 and MiXCR, keeping in-frame beta chains. Rows are unified per CDR3 protein, each entry keeping the most common DNA and genes. In this sample the table shows around 500,000 distinct CDR3 sequences, 15% to 20% of which occur a single time. The ten largest clonotypes hold approximately 32% of the sample. The sequenced sample was blood. The source is a woman younger than 45 with Graves' ophthalmopathy.

This clonotype has at least ten counts. The CDR3, as DNA: TGCAGTGCTAGAGCAGGGACAACCCAAGAGACCCAGTACTTC. Protein sequence: CSARAGTTQETQYF. The chain recombines TRBV20-1 with TRBJ2-5, with D possibly TRBD1 on 6 matching bases. Germline V lookup: CDR1 DFQATT, CDR2 SNEGSKA (reference sequence). V was clipped by 1 base and J by 1 base, with 10 bases between them. There are 14 residues in the CDR3.

This clonotype has ten or more counts. The V gene is TRBV7-8, the J gene TRBJ2-5, with TRBD2 matching 9 bases. CDR3 length: 19 amino acids. Germline loops: CDR1 SGHVS, CDR2 FQNEAQ. V lost 2 bases and J lost 2; bases outside the gene matches: 15. CDR3 nucleotide sequence: TGTGCCAGCAGCTTAAGGATCAGGGACAAGCGGGAGGAGCAAGAGACCCAGTACTTC. This encodes CASSLRIRDKREEQETQYF. Full variable domain (rest looked up from reference TRBV7-8 and TRBJ2-5): GAGVSQSPRYKVAKRGQDVALRCDPISGHVSLFWYQQALGQGPEFLTYFQNEAQLDKSGLPSDRFFAERPEGSVSTLKIQRTQQEDSAVYLCASSLRIRDKREEQETQYFGPGTRLLVL.

In its sample, this clonotype was seen many times. This rearrangement joins TRBV28 to TRBJ2-7, with D possibly TRBD2 on 5 matching bases. V was clipped by 7 bases and J by 3 bases, with 13 bases between them. The CDR3 has 13 residues. The germline gives CDR1 MDHEN, CDR2 SYDVKM. CDR3 region: CASTPERVYEQYF. The CDR3 DNA reads as TGTGCCAGCACCCCCGAGAGGGTCTACGAGCAGTACTTC.

This clonotype was observed at least ten times. The chain is built from TRBV30 and TRBJ2-7; D might be TRBD2 (6 bases). The V end lost 1 base, the J end lost 0 bases, and 16 bases lay between the germline ends. This CDR3 is built from 16 residues. Germline lookup yields CDR1 GTSNPN and CDR2 SVGIG (reference sequence). CDR3: CAWSERRGLGSYEQYF. CDR3 nucleotides: TGTGCCTGGAGTGAAAGGAGGGGACTGGGCTCCTACGAGCAGTACTTC.

This clonotype was counted ten times or more. The chain uses TRBV20-1 and TRBJ2-3, with D perhaps matching TRBD1 or TRBD2 (6 bases each). This CDR3 comprises 14 residues. Germline V CDR1 and CDR2: DFQATT, SNEGSKA (reference sequence). Trimming took off 3 bases at V and 7 bases at J, with 17 bases between the two ends. CDR3 protein: CSARGGLGVHTQYF. DNA of the CDR3: TGCAGTGCTAGGGGGGGCTTGGGGGTGCATACGCAGTATTTT.

This clonotype was recorded a few times. This sequence joins TRBV4-2 and TRBJ2-3; a possible D gene is TRBD2 (6 bases). The CDR3 is made up of 15 amino acids. The V end was cut by 3 bases, the J end by 3 bases, with 13 bases between. Germline lookup yields CDR1 LGHNA and CDR2 YNFKEQ. CDR3 DNA sequence: TGTGCCAGCAGCCACGTCGGTAGCGGTACAGATACGCAGTATTTT. Its protein is CASSHVGSGTDTQYF.

Many counts were recorded for this clonotype. The chain links TRBV7-2 to TRBJ2-1; unclear D gene. There are 16 residues in the CDR3. Trimming removed 5 bases at V and 1 base at J, with 15 bases between. The germline gives CDR1 SGHTA, CDR2 FQGNSA. The DNA of the CDR3 is TGTGCCAGCAGCCCATCCCCCCGGCGGTCCTACAATGAGCAGTTCTTC. Its translation is CASSPSPRRSYNEQFF.

Only a few counts were recorded for this clonotype. The chain couples TRBV5-1 to TRBJ2-7, with D possibly TRBD2 on 6 matching bases. Trimming removed 2 bases at V and 0 bases at J, with 12 bases between. Per the germline V gene, CDR1 is SGHRS and CDR2 is YFSETQ. The length of the CDR3 is 15 residues. In DNA form, the CDR3 reads TGCGCCAGCAGCTTTGAGCGGGCGGCCTCCTACGAGCAGTACTTC. Translated: CASSFERAASYEQYF.

This clonotype was seen a handful of times. The CDR3, as DNA: TGTGCCAGCAGTGACGAGACAGGGGGTGGGGCCAACGTCCTGACTTTC. Amino acid sequence: CASSDETGGGANVLTF. The rearrangement uses TRBV6-1 and TRBJ2-6, with TRBD1 matching over 9 bases. V gave up 3 bases and J gave up 3 bases; unmatched junction bases: 3. From germline, CDR1 is MNHNS and CDR2 SASEGT. The CDR3 is 16 amino acids.

The rearrangement uses TRBV6-2 or TRBV6-3 and TRBJ2-7; 9 bases line up with TRBD1. There are 17 residues in the CDR3. V gave up 6 bases and J gave up 2 bases; unmatched junction bases: 14. CDR1 and CDR2 from the germline V gene are MNHEY and SVGEGT. The CDR3 DNA reads as TGTGCCAGCAGCCCTATGCCACCGGGACAGGGAACCTACGAGCAGTACTTC. This encodes CASSPMPPGQGTYEQYF.

This clonotype was found many times. V and J are TRBV30 and TRBJ1-1; D is perhaps TRBD1 (6 bases). The CDR3 extends over 12 amino acids. The V gene's germline CDR1 is GTSNPN and CDR2 SVGIG (reference sequence). The CDR3 region has the DNA TGTGCGCTACTCAGACAGGCCACTGAAGCTTTCTTT. This gives the protein CALLRQATEAFF.

Here the CDR3 reads CASSHYTQFF. The CDR3 bases are TGTGCCAGCAGCCACTATACGCAGTTCTTC. The rearrangement joins TRBV3-1 to TRBJ2-1; D is uncertain. The CDR3 is 10 residues long. The V and J ends lost 3 bases and 12 bases respectively, with 6 bases between them. Germline V lookup: CDR1 LGHDT, CDR2 YNNKEL (reference sequence).

V and J are TRBV9 and TRBJ2-3; D gene unclear. The CDR3 contains 14 residues. Between the trimmed V and J ends, which lost 4 bases and 5 bases, there was a span of 14 bases. Germline values: CDR1 SGDLS, CDR2 YYNGEE. The CDR3 nucleotides are TGTGCCAGCAGCCCAAATTGGGTCGGAGATACGCAGTATTTT. It translates to CASSPNWVGDTQYF.

This chain connects TRBV4-3 to TRBJ2-1; no clear D. There are 16 residues in the CDR3. Germline V CDR1 and CDR2: LGHNA, YSLEER. Trimming took 0 bases from V and 4 from J, leaving 13 bases between them. As DNA, the CDR3 is TGCGCCAGCAGCCAAGATCACTATCCAAGATACAATGAGCAGTTCTTC. It is translated as CASSQDHYPRYNEQFF.

The sample holds a few counts of this clonotype. This chain connects TRBV4-1 to TRBJ2-5, with 7 nucleotides matching TRBD1. This CDR3 is built from 14 residues. Per the germline V gene, CDR1 is MGHRA and CDR2 is YSYEKL. V gave up 7 bases and J gave up 1 base; unmatched junction bases: 6. The CDR3 region is CASKRTGPQETQYF. CDR3 nucleotide sequence: TGCGCCAGCAAGAGGACAGGCCCCCAAGAGACCCAGTACTTC.

The sample holds a few counts of this clonotype. This rearrangement joins TRBV4-1 to TRBJ1-4; D unresolved. This CDR3 contains 18 residues. Deletions cut 3 bases from V and 3 bases from J, with 20 bases between. Germline assignment: CDR1 MGHRA and CDR2 YSYEKL. The CDR3 DNA reads TGCGCCAGCAGCCATAATAGTAAAGTGAGGGCCTCTAATGAAAAACTGTTTTTT. This translates into CASSHNSKVRASNEKLFF.

The sample holds many counts of this clonotype. This chain joins TRBV4-1 and TRBJ2-7, with 11 bases that match TRBD2. The junction had 7 bases not matched to a gene; V was cut back by 6 bases and J by 3 bases. The CDR3 is 15 residues long. Germline CDR1 MGHRA, CDR2 YSYEKL. The CDR3 reads CASRVLAGGFYEQYF. The CDR3 region has the DNA TGCGCCAGCAGAGTGCTAGCGGGAGGCTTCTACGAGCAGTACTTC.

The rearrangement joins TRBV15 to TRBJ1-6; D gene unclear. This CDR3 has 14 amino acids. CDR1 LNHNV and CDR2 YYDKDF come from the germline V gene (reference sequence). V was trimmed by 1 base and J by 7 bases, leaving 8 bases between them. The CDR3 DNA sequence: TGTGCCACCAGCAGAGGGCCTGGGAATTCACCCCTCCACTTT. Translated: CATSRGPGNSPLHF.

The gene calls are TRBV5-6 and TRBJ2-1; a weak D match, TRBD1 (6 bases). This CDR3 has 11 residues. Germline V gives CDR1 SGHDT, CDR2 YYEEEE. The germline V and J ends were trimmed by 4 bases and 13 bases, with 12 bases remaining between them. The CDR3 protein is CASSQGTRQFF. CDR3 coding DNA: TGTGCCAGCAGCCAAGGGACACGCCAGTTCTTC.

About this clonotype: A clone one base away is much larger, so this may be a read error. This chain uses TRBV27 with TRBJ2-5, with 9 positions matching TRBD1. This CDR3 is 15 amino acids long. Germline V gene sequence: CDR1 MNHEY, CDR2 SMNVEV (reference sequence). The chain's CDR3 is CAGSLQQGAVETQYF. In nucleotides, the CDR3 is TGTGCCGGCAGTCTCCAACAGGGGGCCGTAGAGACCCAGTACTTC.